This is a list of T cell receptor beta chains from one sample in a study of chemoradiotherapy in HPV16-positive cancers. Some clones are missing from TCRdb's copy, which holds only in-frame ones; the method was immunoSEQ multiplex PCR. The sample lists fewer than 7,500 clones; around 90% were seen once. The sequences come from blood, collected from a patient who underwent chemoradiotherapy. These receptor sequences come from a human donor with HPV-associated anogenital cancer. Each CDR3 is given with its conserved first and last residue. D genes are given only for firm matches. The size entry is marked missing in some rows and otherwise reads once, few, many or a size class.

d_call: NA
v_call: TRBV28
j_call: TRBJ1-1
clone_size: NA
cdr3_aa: CASSPRGEVLAFF
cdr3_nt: TGTGCCAGCAGTCCCCGGGGGGAAGTATTAGCTTTCTTT

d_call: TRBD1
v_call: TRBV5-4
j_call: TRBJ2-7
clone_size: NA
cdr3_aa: CASSLAGQGASYEQYF
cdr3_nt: TGTGCCAGCAGCTTGGCCGGGCAGGGGGCCAGCTACGAGCAGTACTTC

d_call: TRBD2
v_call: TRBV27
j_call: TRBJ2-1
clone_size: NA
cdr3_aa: CASSLSAGVGEQFF
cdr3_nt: TGTGCCAGCAGTTTATCGGCGGGAGTTGGTGAGCAGTTCTTC

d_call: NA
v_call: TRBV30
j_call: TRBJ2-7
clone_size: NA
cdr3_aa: CAWSVSRTVPLGEQYF
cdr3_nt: TGTGCCTGGAGTGTTTCCCGGACAGTCCCGCTAGGGGAGCAGTACTTC

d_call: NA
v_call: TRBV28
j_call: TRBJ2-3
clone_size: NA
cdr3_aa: CAIGGSTDTQYF
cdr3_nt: TGTGCCATAGGCGGGAGCACAGATACGCAGTATTTT

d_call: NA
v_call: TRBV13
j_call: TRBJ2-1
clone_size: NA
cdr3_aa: CASSLEGSGQFF
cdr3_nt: TGTGCCAGCAGCTTAGAAGGATCTGGGCAGTTCTTC

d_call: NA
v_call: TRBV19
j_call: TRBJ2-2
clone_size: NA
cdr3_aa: CASSLEGAGELFF
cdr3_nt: TGTGCCAGTAGCCTTGAGGGGGCCGGGGAGCTGTTTTTT

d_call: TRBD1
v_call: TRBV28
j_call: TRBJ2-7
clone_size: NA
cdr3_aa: CASIRQGLVYEQYF
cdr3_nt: TGTGCCAGTATACGACAGGGGTTGGTCTACGAGCAGTACTTC

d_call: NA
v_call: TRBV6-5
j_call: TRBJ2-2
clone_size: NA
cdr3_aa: CASSPGGNTGELFF
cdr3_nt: TGTGCCAGCAGTCCTGGCGGGAACACCGGGGAGCTGTTTTTT

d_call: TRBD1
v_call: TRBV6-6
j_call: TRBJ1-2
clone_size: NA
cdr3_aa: CASRFTGTGAGYTF
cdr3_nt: TGTGCCAGCAGATTTACCGGGACAGGGGCTGGCTACACCTTT

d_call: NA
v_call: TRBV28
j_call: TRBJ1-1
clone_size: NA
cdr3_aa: CAIPKKNTEAFF
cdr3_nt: TGTGCCATCCCAAAGAAGAACACTGAAGCTTTCTTT

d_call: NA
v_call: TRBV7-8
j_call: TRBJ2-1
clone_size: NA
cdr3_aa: CASSLVANEQFF
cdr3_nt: TGTGCCAGCAGCTTAGTAGCAAATGAGCAGTTCTTC

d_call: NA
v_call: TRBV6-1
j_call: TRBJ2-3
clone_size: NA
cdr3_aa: CASISGPLTDTQYF
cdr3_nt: TGTGCCAGCATTTCGGGACCGCTCACAGATACGCAGTATTTT

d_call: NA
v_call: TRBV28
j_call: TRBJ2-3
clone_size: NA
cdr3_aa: CASSLSAQAADTQYF
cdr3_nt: TGTGCCAGCAGTTTATCGGCCCAGGCGGCGGATACGCAGTATTTT

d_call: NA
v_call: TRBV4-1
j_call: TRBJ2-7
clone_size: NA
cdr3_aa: CASSPGYEQYF
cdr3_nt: TGCGCCAGCAGCCCAGGGTACGAGCAGTACTTC

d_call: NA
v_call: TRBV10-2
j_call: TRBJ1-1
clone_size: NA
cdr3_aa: CASSWGDTEAFF
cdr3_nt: TGCGCCAGCAGCTGGGGGGACACTGAAGCTTTCTTT

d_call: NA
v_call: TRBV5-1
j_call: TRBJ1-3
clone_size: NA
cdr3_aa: CASSPEGGAGNTIYF
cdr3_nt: TGCGCCAGCAGTCCGGAGGGGGGCGCAGGAAACACCATATATTTT

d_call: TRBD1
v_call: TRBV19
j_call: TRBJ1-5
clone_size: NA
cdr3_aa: CACSRQGFSNQPQHF
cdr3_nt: TGTGCTTGTTCGAGACAGGGATTTAGCAATCAGCCCCAGCATTTT

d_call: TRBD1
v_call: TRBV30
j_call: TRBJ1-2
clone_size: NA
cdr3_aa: CAWTSGQPYLPVYGYTF
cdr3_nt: TGTGCCTGGACCTCGGGACAGCCATATCTCCCCGTCTATGGCTACACCTTC

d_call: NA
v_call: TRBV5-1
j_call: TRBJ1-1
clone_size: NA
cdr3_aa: CASSEDGGRAAFF
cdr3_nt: TGCGCCAGCAGCGAGGATGGCGGGAGGGCAGCTTTCTTT

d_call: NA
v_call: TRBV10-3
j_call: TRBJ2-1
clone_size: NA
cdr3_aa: CAINSNRGGNEQFF
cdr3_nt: TGTGCCATCAACTCTAACCGAGGGGGAAATGAGCAGTTCTTC

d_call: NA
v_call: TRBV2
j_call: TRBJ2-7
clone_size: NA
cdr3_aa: CAIRLQGSYEQYF
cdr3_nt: TGTGCCATAAGGTTACAGGGCTCCTACGAGCAGTACTTC

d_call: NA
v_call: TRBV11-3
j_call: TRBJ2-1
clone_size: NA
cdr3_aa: CASRLVRNEQFF
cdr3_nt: TGTGCCAGTAGACTAGTACGCAATGAGCAGTTCTTC

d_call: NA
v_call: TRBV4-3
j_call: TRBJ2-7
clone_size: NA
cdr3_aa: CASSQERLGYEQYF
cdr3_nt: TGCGCCAGCAGCCAAGAAAGACTGGGGTACGAGCAGTACTTC

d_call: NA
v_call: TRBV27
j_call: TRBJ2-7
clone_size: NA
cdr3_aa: CASSFPGDYEQYF
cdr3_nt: TGTGCCAGCAGTTTCCCAGGAGACTACGAGCAGTACTTC

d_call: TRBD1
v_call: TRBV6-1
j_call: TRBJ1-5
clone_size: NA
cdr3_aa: CASSLLTGRQPQHF
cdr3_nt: TGTGCCAGCAGTTTACTGACAGGGCGACAGCCCCAGCATTTT

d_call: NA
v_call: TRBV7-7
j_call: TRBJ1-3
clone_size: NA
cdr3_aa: CASSRGGDGNTIYF
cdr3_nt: TGTGCTAGCAGCCGGGGGGGAGATGGAAACACCATATATTTT

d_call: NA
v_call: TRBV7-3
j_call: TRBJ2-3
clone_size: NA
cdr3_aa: CASSLSGGTDTQYF
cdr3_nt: TGTGCCAGCAGCTTATCGGGGGGCACAGATACGCAGTATTTT

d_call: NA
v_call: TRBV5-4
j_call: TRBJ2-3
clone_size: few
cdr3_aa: CASSIPPDTQYF
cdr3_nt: TGTGCCAGCAGCATCCCACCAGATACGCAGTATTTT

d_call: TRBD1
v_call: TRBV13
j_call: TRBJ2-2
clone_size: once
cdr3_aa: CASSKQTGVSGELFF
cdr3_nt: TGTGCCAGCAGCAAGCAAACAGGGGTGTCCGGGGAGCTGTTTTTT

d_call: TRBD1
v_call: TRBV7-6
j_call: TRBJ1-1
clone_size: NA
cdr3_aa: CASSFTGGENTEAFF
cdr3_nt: TGTGCCAGCAGCTTTACAGGGGGAGAAAACACTGAAGCTTTCTTT